This T cell receptor beta chain was captured by sequencing in a study of T cell responses to AZD1222 COVID-19 vaccine (dated by TCRdb to 2020 to 2022). Regarding the complete study: AZD1222 recipients with second doses at about 4 weeks or about 12 weeks were pooled, because spike-specific TCR depth and breadth did not differ between schedules. TCR sequencing was performed for 230 to 250 trial participants, of whom about 200 were given two doses of AZD1222 and some 26 were given two doses of MenACWY control vaccine. Trial participants were enrolled by age into subgroups of 18-55, 56-69 and 70-plus years, and around 150, 28 and 57 TCR-sequenced participants, respectively, were included in these subgroups.

Taken from the germline V gene, the CDR1 and CDR2 loops are KGHSH and LQKENI. Compared with germline, V lacks 0 bases and J lacks 3 bases; bases without a gene match: 1. Its CDR3 holds 14 amino acids, cysteine through phenylalanine. The retained sequence is limited to the CDR3, 42 bases, with the frame set at the first base. The CDR3 regions of human TCRbeta chains were analyzed by immunosequencing. On the study's bioinformatics: TCRs in the repertoires were matched against a reference library of SARS-CoV-2-specific TCRs that had been generated with the MIRA antigen-specificity platform. Breadth was defined as the fraction of unique TCRs that were SARS-CoV-2-associated. Depth was defined as the fraction of total T cells that were SARS-CoV-2-associated. Using the MIRA data, every spike-specific TCR was mapped to the spike region that the TCR reacted to and assigned to either a CD4 or a CD8 class. Log10-transformed breadth and depth values were compared by one-way ANOVA with Sidak's multiple comparisons tests. TCRdb took this table from immuneACCESS and kept in-frame rearrangements with V and J called. Such tables lack part of the clones; where checked against another copy, unresolved V genes explain under half of the gap, and the rest is unexplained. Clonal size and the V and J genes are those of that table, whereas D and trimming came from the DNA. This sample holds roughly 120,000 clones; about 90% were observed only once. The ten most abundant clones make up 3.2% of the sample.

This clone was seen repeatedly, ten times or more. The target of this receptor is not known. Qualities for individual bases were not recorded, and no much larger clone is one base off. Broader findings and caveats from the paper: Because no day 14 peak-response samples were available, repertoires were characterized only after the peak T cell response. Reportedly, close to half of the unique spike-specific TCRs recognized epitopes lying outside the regions that are mutated in the B.1.351 and B.1.1.7 variants. Most participants were white British and females outnumbered males, and the authors suggested that clonal diversity may have been underestimated. Conclusions about previously exposed vaccinees were limited because only 6 or 7 AZD1222 recipients were SARS-CoV-2 seropositive at baseline. Spike-specific TCR breadth and depth rose significantly after two AZD1222 doses compared with day 0 and with MenACWY recipients. The 56-69-year group was small, and its depth increase did not reach significance, likely because of low power. The whole spike protein was spanned by vaccine-associated CD4 TCRs, and dominant responses were seen in regions 160-218 and 743-854.

The time point label for this specimen denotes: baseline before first vaccination. Vaccinee samples were obtained from the UK trials COV001 and COV002, which included a single-blind randomized controlled phase 2/3 trial of AZD1222 (ChAdOx1 nCoV-19) in healthy adults. Trial participant PBMC samples were collected at day 0 and day 28 after the second dose for TCRbeta chain sequencing. The chain links TRBV18 with TRBJ2-7; the junction holds 8 bases that match TRBD1. The receptor's source is an adult in good health. This sample comprised peripheral blood, obtained on day 0 of AZD1222 vaccination. The nucleotide sequence is TGTGCCAGCTCACCACCAACAGGGGGCTACGAGCAGTACTTC. This encodes CASSPPTGGYEQYF. With all but the CDR3 taken from the reference TRBV18 and TRBJ2-7 genes, the full variable domain is: NAGVMQNPRHLVRRRGQEARLRCSPMKGHSHVYWYRQLPEEGLKFMVYLQKENIIDESGMPKERFSAEFPKEGPSILRIQQVVRGDSAAYFCASSPPTGGYEQYFGPGTRLTVT.